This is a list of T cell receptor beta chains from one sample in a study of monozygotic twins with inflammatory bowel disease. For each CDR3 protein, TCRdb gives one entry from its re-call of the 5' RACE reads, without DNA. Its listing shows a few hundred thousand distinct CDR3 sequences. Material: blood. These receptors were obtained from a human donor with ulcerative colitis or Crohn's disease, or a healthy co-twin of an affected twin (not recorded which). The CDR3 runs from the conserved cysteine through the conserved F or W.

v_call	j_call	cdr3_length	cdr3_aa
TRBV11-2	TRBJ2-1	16	CASSFLPSDIYNEQFF
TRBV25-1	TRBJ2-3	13	CASSEVPADTQYF
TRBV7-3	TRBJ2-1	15	CASSLQGAANNEQFF
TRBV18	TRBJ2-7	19	CASSPGGLLAGGGSYEQYF
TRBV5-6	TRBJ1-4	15	CASSENRGVREKLFF
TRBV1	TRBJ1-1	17	CTSSQRTGVPSCTEAFF
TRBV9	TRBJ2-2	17	CASSVGLGGSNTGELFF
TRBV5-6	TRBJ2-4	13	CASSLGAGNIQYF
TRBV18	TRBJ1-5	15	CASSPRDSRNQPQHF
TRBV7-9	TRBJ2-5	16	CASSPQVAGTQETQYF
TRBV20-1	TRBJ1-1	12	CSAGQGATEAFF
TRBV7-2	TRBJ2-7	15	CASSPTSGVTYEQYF
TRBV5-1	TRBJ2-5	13	CASERGTGETQYF
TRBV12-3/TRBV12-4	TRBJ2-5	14	CASSTPGREETQYF
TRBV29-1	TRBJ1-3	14	CSVSPWDRADTIYF
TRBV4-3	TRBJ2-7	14	CASSQDRRGHEQYF
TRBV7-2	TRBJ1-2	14	CASTYSGQGVGYTF
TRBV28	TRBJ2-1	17	CASSFLASGGWYNEQFF
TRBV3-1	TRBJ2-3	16	CASSPYRDRSTDTQYF
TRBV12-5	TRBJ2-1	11	CASGQLNEQFF
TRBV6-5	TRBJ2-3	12	CASSQQGDTQYF
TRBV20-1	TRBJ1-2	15	CSASDRRKFNYGYTF
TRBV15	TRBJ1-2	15	CATSTSTGQGYGYTF
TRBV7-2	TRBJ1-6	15	CASSHRDNYNSPLHF
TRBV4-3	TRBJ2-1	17	CASSPRTSGGREGEQFF
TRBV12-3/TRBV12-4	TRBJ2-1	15	CASSPQPGQPNEQFF
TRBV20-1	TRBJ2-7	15	CSASAGAGGVYEQYF
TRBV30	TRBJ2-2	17	CAWSVLSLAGNTGELFF
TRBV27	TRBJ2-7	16	CASSPVAWQGAYEQYF
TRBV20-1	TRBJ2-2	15	CSAPGRRSNTGELFF
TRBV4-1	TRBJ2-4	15	CASSQEWGVSNIQYF
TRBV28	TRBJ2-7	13	CASSLRGGFEQYF
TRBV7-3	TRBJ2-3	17	CASSFGPAGGLTDTQYF
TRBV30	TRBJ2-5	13	CAWGGGWQETQYF
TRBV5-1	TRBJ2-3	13	CASRLDSTDTQYF
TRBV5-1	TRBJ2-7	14	CASSLKQDNYEQYF
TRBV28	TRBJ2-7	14	CASSLWQGFHEQYF